These 31 T cell receptor beta chains came from one sample sequenced in a study of blood T cell repertoires in COVID-19. The data were produced by immunoSEQ multiplex PCR, yet TCRdb's version contains in-frame clones alone and is incomplete. The sample yields 150,000 or so clones, more than 75% seen once. The sequencing input was peripheral blood. These receptors were taken from a woman in her seventies with acute or convalescent COVID-19.

This clone has a single count. The chain joins TRBV11-2 to TRBJ2-7, with TRBD2 matching 7 bases. V trimming: 0 bases; J trimming: 6 bases; junction bases outside the gene matches: 11. Germline V gene lookup returns CDR1 SGHAT and CDR2 FQNNGV. The CDR3 runs to 16 residues. The CDR3 region has the DNA TGTGCCAGCAGCTTAGAGGGAGGGTCCCTTAGTTTCGAGCAGTACTTC. It specifies CASSLEGGSLSFEQYF.

The chain couples TRBV11-2 to TRBJ2-1; TRBD2 agrees at 10 bases. Germline V gene lookup returns CDR1 SGHAT and CDR2 FQNNGV. V shed 1 base, J shed 0 bases, and the junction held 3 bases outside the gene matches. CDR3 length: 17 residues. The CDR3 sequence: CASSLGASGSSYNEQFF. CDR3 sequence (DNA): TGTGCCAGCAGCTTAGGGGCTAGCGGGAGCTCCTACAATGAGCAGTTCTTC.

This chain links TRBV27 with TRBJ2-3; the match to TRBD1 covers 9 bases. The CDR3 is 15 residues long. Germline V gene lookup returns CDR1 MNHEY and CDR2 SMNVEV (reference sequence). V lost 5 bases and J lost 5; bases outside the gene matches: 8. CDR3 bases: TGTGCCAGCAGTGGGCACAGGGGGCGAGGAGATACGCAGTATTTT. Translated: CASSGHRGRGDTQYF.

The rearrangement links TRBV6-5 to TRBJ1-6, with TRBD1 as a possible D gene (5 bases). Deletions cut 4 bases from V and 10 bases from J, with 11 bases between. Germline V CDR1 and CDR2: MNHEY, SVGAGI. The CDR3 loop spans 13 amino acids. The CDR3 sequence is CASSSGLGSPLHF. CDR3 nucleotides: TGTGCCAGCAGTTCGGGACTCGGGTCACCCCTCCACTTT.

This clone was recorded only once. V and J are TRBV12-3 or TRBV12-4 and TRBJ1-3, with unresolved D. The length of the CDR3 is 12 residues. V was cut by 7 bases and J by 3 bases, with 7 bases left in between. The CDR3 DNA is TGTGCCAGCACTTCTGTTGGAAACACCATATATTTT. Translation gives CASTSVGNTIYF.

J is TRBJ1-3 and V is TRBV4-2, with D possibly being TRBD1 (6 bases). This CDR3 has 15 amino acids. Germline CDR1 is LGHNA and CDR2 is YNFKEQ. V lost 4 bases and J 3 bases, leaving 13 bases between the germline ends. The CDR3 coding sequence is TGTGCCAGCAGCCCACTACAGGGAAGTGGAAACACCATATATTTT. Translating it yields CASSPLQGSGNTIYF.

Here the CDR3 DNA reads TGTGCCAGCAGCCGCGAACCGGACAGCAACACTGAAGCTTTCTTT. Encoded protein: CASSREPDSNTEAFF. V gene TRBV7-2 combines with J gene TRBJ1-1, with D perhaps matching TRBD1 (6 bases). This CDR3 contains 15 residues. Germline V gene sequence: CDR1 SGHTA, CDR2 FQGNSA. Deletions cut 5 bases from V and 2 bases from J, with 15 bases between.

The J gene is TRBJ1-1, the V gene TRBV7-6, with a possible D match to TRBD1 (6 bases). Looked up from germline, CDR1 is SGHVS and CDR2 is FNYEAQ. This CDR3 region has 14 residues. V lost 2 bases to trimming and J lost 1 base, with 8 bases between them. The CDR3 region has the DNA TGTGCCAGCAGCTTAAGACAGGAGAACACTGAAGCTTTCTTT. This gives the protein CASSLRQENTEAFF. Full variable domain (outside the CDR3, taken from reference TRBV7-6 and TRBJ1-1): GAGVSQSPRYKVTKRGQDVALRCDPISGHVSLYWYRQALGQGPEFLTYFNYEAQQDKSGLPNDRFSAERPEGSISTLTIQRTEQRDSAMYRCASSLRQENTEAFFGQGTRLTVV.

This clone was seen a few times. This chain connects TRBV5-1 to TRBJ1-1, with D possibly being TRBD1 (6 bases). V lost 1 base, J lost 6 bases, and 13 bases lay in between. This CDR3 is 14 amino acids long. CDR1 is SGHRS, CDR2 YFSETQ, per germline. In DNA form, the CDR3 reads TGCGCCAGCAGCTTGACTTCAGGGGTCCCTGAAGCTTTCTTT. Translation gives CASSLTSGVPEAFF.

This clone was seen ten or more times. This rearrangement joins TRBV30 to TRBJ2-1; 7 nucleotides match TRBD1. Losses at the gene ends were 0 bases for V and 7 bases for J; bases not matched to a gene: 6. Per germline, CDR1 GTSNPN and CDR2 SVGIG (reference sequence). The length of the CDR3 is 14 residues. CDR3 in amino acids: CAWSVGQAGNEQFF. Here the CDR3 DNA reads TGTGCCTGGAGTGTAGGACAGGCTGGGAATGAGCAGTTCTTC.

The rearrangement joins TRBV10-1 to TRBJ1-1, with a weak D call TRBD1 (5 bases). The CDR3 is 14 residues long. Germline V gives CDR1 WNHNN, CDR2 SYGVQD (reference sequence). Trimming took off 10 bases at V and 7 bases at J, with 22 bases between the two ends. CDR3 DNA: TGCGCCACCTACTGCGGCAGGGTTGTAAGTGAAGCTTTCTTT. Its translation is CATYCGRVVSEAFF.

The chain employs TRBV19 and TRBJ1-1; D not resolved. CDR1 is LNHDA and CDR2 is SQIVND in the germline V gene (reference sequence). Trimming removed 5 bases from V and 12 bases from J, with 10 bases in between. The CDR3 totals 10 residues. The CDR3 here is CASSSGAPFF. The CDR3, as DNA: TGTGCCAGTAGTTCCGGAGCTCCTTTCTTT.

The chain joins TRBV2 to TRBJ2-7, with 7 bases fitting TRBD2. V lost 6 bases and J lost 4; bases outside the gene matches: 9. Germline V lookup: CDR1 SNHLY, CDR2 FYNNEI. The length of the CDR3 is 14 residues. As DNA, the CDR3 is TGTGCCAGCAGGGCCCGGGACTACCTATACGAGCAGTACTTC. It yields the protein CASRARDYLYEQYF. The variable domain in full, with the rest retrieved from reference TRBV2 and TRBJ2-7, is EPEVTQTPSHQVTQMGQEVILRCVPISNHLYFYWYRQILGQKVEFLVSFYNNEISEKSEIFDDQFSVERPDGSNFTLKIRSTKLEDSAMYFCASRARDYLYEQYFGPGTRLTVT.

V gene TRBV30 combines with J gene TRBJ1-3; D is uncertain. CDR1 and CDR2 (germline): GTSNPN, SVGIG (reference sequence). The CDR3 length is 15 residues. The V end lost 0 bases, the J end lost 0 bases, and 9 bases lay between the germline ends. CDR3 sequence (DNA): TGTGCCTGGAGTGTACGACTGTACTCTGGAAACACCATATATTTT. Translation gives CAWSVRLYSGNTIYF.

The V gene is TRBV19, the J gene TRBJ1-1, with D possibly being TRBD1 (5 bases). Germline lookup yields CDR1 LNHDA and CDR2 SQIVND (reference sequence). The CDR3 runs 13 residues. V lost 8 bases and J 5 bases, leaving 15 bases between the germline ends. The CDR3: CASRIVGGTEAFF. The DNA of the CDR3 is TGTGCCAGTCGGATCGTCGGGGGAACTGAAGCTTTCTTT.

The chain links TRBV12-3 or TRBV12-4 to TRBJ1-2; 7 nucleotides agree with TRBD1. V lost 7 bases and J lost 7; bases outside the gene matches: 9. The CDR3 spans 13 residues. CDR3 residues: CASTPTGTAGYTF. CDR3 nucleotide sequence: TGTGCCAGCACCCCGACAGGGACGGCTGGCTACACCTTC.

This clone has a single count. J is TRBJ1-4 and V is TRBV5-5; D possibly corresponds to TRBD1 (5 bases). The CDR3 loop spans 15 amino acids. Trimming stripped 2 bases from V and 0 bases from J, with 8 bases between. Germline-derived CDR1 and CDR2 are SGHKS and YYEKEE (reference sequence). CDR3 sequence reads: CASSFGAATNEKLFF. The DNA of the CDR3 is TGTGCCAGCAGCTTTGGGGCCGCAACTAATGAAAAACTGTTTTTT. The full variable domain, in which reference TRBV5-5 and TRBJ1-4 provide the parts outside the CDR3, is DAGVTQSPTHLIKTRGQQVTLRCSPISGHKSVSWYQQVLGQGPQFIFQYYEKEERGRGNFPDRFSARQFPNYSSELNVNALLLGDSALYLCASSFGAATNEKLFFGSGTQLSVL.

The chain has TRBV5-4 and TRBJ2-2, with D perhaps matching TRBD1 (5 bases). The CDR3 runs 14 residues. With 0 bases removed from V and 5 bases from J, the gap between germline ends came to 8 bases. Per germline, CDR1 SGHNT and CDR2 YYREEE (reference sequence). The CDR3 bases are TGTGCCAGCAGCTTGGGGCAGGGAACCGGGGAGCTGTTTTTT. Its protein is CASSLGQGTGELFF.

The chain employs TRBV27 and TRBJ2-7, with 8 positions matching TRBD1. The CDR3 totals 13 residues. V shed 6 bases, J shed 5 bases, and the junction held 6 bases outside the gene matches. Germline values: CDR1 MNHEY, CDR2 SMNVEV (reference sequence). The chain's CDR3 is CASRPRTGHEQYF. The CDR3 nucleotides read TGTGCCAGCAGGCCCCGGACAGGGCACGAGCAGTACTTC.

The chain employs TRBV2 and TRBJ1-1; a weak D match, TRBD1 (6 bases). Germline CDR1 reads SNHLY; CDR2 reads FYNNEI. Trimming left V 0 bases short and J 4 bases short, with 12 bases between. The CDR3 contains 15 residues. The CDR3 bases are TGTGCCAGCAGTGAAGCGCGGGGGCCGGGCACTGAAGCTTTCTTT. It codes for CASSEARGPGTEAFF.

The chain has TRBV6-2 or TRBV6-3 and TRBJ2-5; tentatively, D is TRBD1 (6 bases). The V gene lost 5 bases and the J gene lost 6 bases, with 13 bases spanning the gap. The germline V gene encodes CDR1 MNHEY and CDR2 SVGEGT. This CDR3 contains 13 residues. CDR3 residues: CASSPYRVQTQYF. The CDR3 nucleotides are TGTGCCAGCAGTCCCTACAGGGTCCAGACCCAGTACTTC.

The genes are TRBV2 and TRBJ1-1; 7 bases agree with TRBD1. Germline V gene sequence: CDR1 SNHLY, CDR2 FYNNEI. With 8 bases clipped from V and 5 bases from J, the junction kept 8 bases outside the gene matches. This CDR3 is 13 amino acids long. The CDR3 sequence: CASWGQMGTEAFF. Here the CDR3 DNA reads TGTGCCAGCTGGGGACAGATGGGGACTGAAGCTTTCTTT. Full variable domain (outside the CDR3, taken from reference TRBV2 and TRBJ1-1): EPEVTQTPSHQVTQMGQEVILRCVPISNHLYFYWYRQILGQKVEFLVSFYNNEISEKSEIFDDQFSVERPDGSNFTLKIRSTKLEDSAMYFCASWGQMGTEAFFGQGTRLTVV.

The rearrangement joins TRBV5-6 to TRBJ1-3; TRBD1 is a possible D gene (5 bases). V lost 3 bases and J 4 bases, leaving 14 bases between the germline ends. This CDR3 spans 15 amino acids. Per the germline V gene, CDR1 is SGHDT and CDR2 is YYEEEE. The CDR3 sequence is CASSSPAGYGNTIYF. The DNA for the CDR3 is TGTGCCAGCAGCTCGCCTGCAGGGTACGGAAACACCATATATTTT. The entire variable domain, with the rest obtained from reference TRBV5-6 and TRBJ1-3, is as follows: DAGVTQSPTHLIKTRGQQVTLRCSPKSGHDTVSWYQQALGQGPQFIFQYYEEEERQRGNFPDRFSGHQFPNYSSELNVNALLLGDSALYLCASSSPAGYGNTIYFGEGSWLTVV.

The rearrangement joins TRBV5-1 to TRBJ2-5, with D possibly TRBD2 on 5 matching bases. From germline, CDR1 is SGHRS and CDR2 YFSETQ. This CDR3 has 13 residues. Deletions cut 4 bases from V and 1 base from J, with 8 bases between. CDR3 DNA: TGCGCCAGCAGCGGACTTCTCCAAGAGACCCAGTACTTC. It specifies CASSGLLQETQYF.

V and J are TRBV19 and TRBJ1-2; TRBD1 agrees at 10 bases. The ends lost 10 bases at V and 3 bases at J; junction bases unmatched: 8. The germline gives CDR1 LNHDA, CDR2 SQIVND (reference sequence). CDR3 length: 14 amino acids. CDR3 sequence: CATPDRGIDYGYTF. The CDR3, as DNA: TGTGCCACCCCGGACAGGGGGATCGACTATGGCTACACCTTC.

CDR3: CAWNAGGPLHF. CDR3 coding DNA: TGTGCCTGGAATGCGGGGGGACCCCTCCACTTT. The chain has TRBV30 and TRBJ1-6, with D possibly TRBD1 on 5 matching bases. There are 11 residues in the CDR3. Germline CDR1 is GTSNPN and CDR2 is SVGIG (reference sequence). Trimming shortened V by 4 bases and J by 12 bases, and 10 bases separated the two germline ends. The entire variable domain, with the rest obtained from reference TRBV30 and TRBJ1-6, is as follows: SQTIHQWPATLVQPVGSPLSLECTVEGTSNPNLYWYRQAAGRGLQLLFYSVGIGQISSEVPQNLSASRPQDRQFILSSKKLLLSDSGFYLCAWNAGGPLHFGNGTRLTVT.

The chain couples TRBV20-1 to TRBJ1-6; D call uncertain. The CDR3 totals 14 residues. The germline V gene encodes CDR1 DFQATT and CDR2 SNEGSKA (reference sequence). The V end was cut by 3 bases, the J end by 7 bases, with 13 bases between. The CDR3 DNA is TGCAGTGCTAGTTCGGGAATGGGAAATTCACCCCTCCACTTT. This translates into CSASSGMGNSPLHF.

The chain uses TRBV2 and TRBJ2-7, with 11 bases matching TRBD1. The V segment lost 7 bases and the J segment 3 bases; nucleotides outside the gene matches: 5. The CDR3 spans 14 residues. The germline V gene encodes CDR1 SNHLY and CDR2 FYNNEI. The CDR3 DNA sequence: TGTGCCAGCACAATGGACAGGGGGCACTACGAGCAGTACTTC. Its protein is CASTMDRGHYEQYF.

This clone was seen only once. The rearrangement joins TRBV7-9 to TRBJ2-5; 7 nucleotides match TRBD2. CDR3 size: 15 residues. Germline loops: CDR1 SEHNR, CDR2 FQNEAQ (reference sequence). V shed 3 bases and J 1 base; nucleotides not matched to a gene: 5. DNA of the CDR3: TGTGCCAGCAGCTTCCCAGCTAGCGGCCAAGAGACCCAGTACTTC. Its protein product is CASSFPASGQETQYF.

This clone has a handful of counts. The chain's CDR3 is CASSFPRTDVDNVPNYGYTF. DNA of the CDR3: TGTGCCAGCAGCTTCCCTCGGACGGACGTGGACAACGTTCCTAACTATGGCTACACCTTC. V is TRBV5-4 and J is TRBJ1-2, with TRBD1 as a possible D gene (5 bases). CDR3 size: 20 residues. Germline V CDR1 and CDR2: SGHNT, YYREEE (reference sequence). The ends were cut back, 2 bases at V and 0 bases at J, with 26 bases in the middle.

The J gene is TRBJ2-3, the V gene TRBV10-3; 8 bases map to TRBD2. The CDR3 loop spans 20 amino acids. Germline V gene lookup returns CDR1 ENHRY and CDR2 SYGVKD. V was pared by 0 bases and J by 0 bases, with 14 bases of the junction left unmatched. The CDR3 spells CAISESRLAGPRRSTDTQYF. In DNA form, the CDR3 reads TGTGCCATCAGTGAGTCGAGGCTAGCGGGTCCTCGGAGGAGCACAGATACGCAGTATTTT.